Listed below are T cell receptor beta chains from one sample, sequenced in a study of graft-versus-host responses after intestinal transplantation. For these receptors, no antigen is known. Some clones are missing from TCRdb's copy, which holds only in-frame ones; the method was immunoSEQ multiplex PCR. The sample consists of over 75,000 clones, roughly 84% of them appearing once. Sample: unstimulated CD8+ T cells sorted from spleen or lymph node cells, taken before transplant. These receptors were taken from a human donor who was the organ donor for an intestinal transplant. CDR3s leave out the opening cysteine and the closing phenylalanine or tryptophan. The order of the fields is V gene, clone size, CDR3 protein. A clone size is listed for some rows: how often the clone was seen (once, few, many), or a class if it is expanded.

V: TRBV4-1; size: NA; CDR3: ASSPGPDRGEAF
V: TRBV2; size: NA; CDR3: ASQTGGLDGYT
V: TRBV4-1; size: NA; CDR3: ASSQDQVLSGNTIY
V: TRBV27; size: NA; CDR3: ASTSPNWETQY
V: TRBV6-5; size: few; CDR3: ASSATPAVGYT
V: TRBV10-3; size: NA; CDR3: AISEEGTNQPQH
V: TRBV7-8; size: NA; CDR3: ASSLPDSPYTEAF
V: TRBV27; size: NA; CDR3: ASSLLSGEGYT
V: TRBV4-1; size: NA; CDR3: ASSPGGAVEHEQY
V: TRBV28; size: NA; CDR3: ASSFPGSIDTQY
V: TRBV29-1; size: NA; CDR3: SVGRAGELF
V: TRBV30; size: NA; CDR3: AWSEQGLAKNIQY
V: TRBV29-1; size: few; CDR3: SVEGTEAF
V: TRBV6-5; size: NA; CDR3: ASSLGQGGNQPQH
V: TRBV4-1; size: NA; CDR3: ASSQVDYSYNEQF
V: TRBV19; size: NA; CDR3: ASSIPQELPFYGYT
V: TRBV7-2; size: NA; CDR3: ASSFGQGNTGELF
V: TRBV4-1; size: NA; CDR3: ASSQGTGGSSPLH
V: TRBV27; size: NA; CDR3: ASSPGGGETQY
V: TRBV9; size: NA; CDR3: ASSGGNQGYGYT
V: TRBV11-3; size: NA; CDR3: ASSYKFGSNQPQH
V: TRBV7-9; size: NA; CDR3: ASSLAGRVPTDTQY
V: TRBV28; size: NA; CDR3: ASSLRGTGYGYT